This TCR beta chain was profiled in a study of regulatory T cells in long-lasting Graves disease. The CDR3 covers 13 residues. The ends were cut back, 8 bases at V and 5 bases at J, with 16 bases in the middle. Germline V gene lookup returns CDR1 LGHDT and CDR2 YNNKEL (reference sequence). This clonotype was observed at least ten times. Its antigen remains unidentified. Indicated time point: newly diagnosed GD, antithyroid drugs for less than 3 months. PBMC-derived RNA was used for the TCR library. Investigators prepared the TCR beta libraries by applying iRepertoire HTBI primers and Arm-PCR of CDR3 regions. Per the original data handling: Segment identification across samples yielded roughly 62 TRBV and more than 11 TRBJ segments. MiXCR, applied by TCRdb to the multiplex PCR reads, yields one record per CDR3 protein. It is TCRdb's table, rather than the study itself, that gives the V and J calls and clone size. The profile covers around 500,000 distinct CDR3 sequences, with around an eighth appearing a single time and 8% to 10% taken by the ten largest.

Study-wide results and caveats: Segments TRBV28, TRBJ1-2 and TRBJ2-5 showed preferential usage in persistent disease. Shared public clonotypes totalled about 2,800 in persistent patients, compared with over 800 in new patients.

This sample also appeared in a second study, on T cells in Graves' hyperthyroidism and ophthalmopathy. That publication notes: Graves' hyperthyroidism was deemed stable absent ophthalmopathy progression within 18 months.

Here the sequenced sample was peripheral blood mononuclear cells (PBMCs), taken at new diagnosis, from a patient treated with antithyroid drugs. This chain connects TRBV3-1 to TRBJ2-7; D may be TRBD1 (6 bases). The receptor was isolated from a man aged 25 to 40 with Graves disease. The CDR3 sequence is CASGIQGSNEQYF. Here the CDR3 DNA reads TGTGCCAGCGGGATTCAGGGGAGCAACGAGCAGTACTTC.